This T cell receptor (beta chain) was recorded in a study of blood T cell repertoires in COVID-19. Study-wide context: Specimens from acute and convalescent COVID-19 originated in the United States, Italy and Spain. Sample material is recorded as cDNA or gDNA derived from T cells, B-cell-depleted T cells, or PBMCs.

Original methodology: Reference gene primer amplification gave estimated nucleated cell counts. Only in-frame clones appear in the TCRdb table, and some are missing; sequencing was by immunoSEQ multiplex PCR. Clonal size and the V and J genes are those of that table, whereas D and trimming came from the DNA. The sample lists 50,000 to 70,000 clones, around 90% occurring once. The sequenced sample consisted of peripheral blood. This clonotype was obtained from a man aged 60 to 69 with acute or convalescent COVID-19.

Here the CDR3 reads CASSPFGGSTEAFF. The DNA for the CDR3 is TGTGCCAGCAGCCCCTTCGGCGGTAGCACTGAAGCTTTCTTT. The rearrangement joins TRBV7-9 to TRBJ1-1, with unresolved D. Looked up from germline, CDR1 is SEHNR and CDR2 is FQNEAQ (reference sequence). Between the trimmed V and J ends, which lost 5 bases and 4 bases, there was a span of 14 bases. The CDR3 extends over 14 amino acids.